Below, 29 T cell receptor beta chains from the same sample are listed, as sequenced in a study of cytomegalovirus exposure and HLA in healthy donors. The PCR contained 60 Vbeta and 13 Jbeta primers. Profiling relied on immunoSEQ multiplex PCR, and the TCRdb table lists in-frame clones only, not all of them. Counted here are some 180,000 clones, approximately 73% occurring once; the ten biggest clones make up under 3%. The sequencing sample was made of PBMCs. The source of these receptors is a woman younger than 45 in good health and CMV-seropositive.

The genes are TRBV6-1 and TRBJ2-5; 7 nucleotides align to TRBD2. Germline V CDR1 and CDR2: MNHNS, SASEGT. The length of the CDR3 is 14 residues. V lost 6 bases, J lost 3 bases, and 7 bases stayed unmatched. The CDR3, as DNA: TGTGCCAGCAGCACCGGGACTACCAAAGAGACCCAGTACTTC. Translation gives CASSTGTTKETQYF.

The chain carries TRBV7-9 and TRBJ1-1; D ambiguous. There are 15 residues in the CDR3. Germline lookup yields CDR1 SEHNR and CDR2 FQNEAQ (reference sequence). V was pared by 2 bases and J by 0 bases, with 10 bases between. The CDR3 coding sequence is TGTGCCAGCAGCTTACGAGTTGGTATGAACACTGAAGCTTTCTTT. Residues: CASSLRVGMNTEAFF.

The chain uses TRBV6-5 and TRBJ1-2; the D gene is possibly TRBD1 (5 bases). This CDR3 has 15 residues. Trimming removed 0 bases at V and 4 bases at J, with 12 bases between. CDR1 is MNHEY and CDR2 is SVGAGI in the germline V gene. This CDR3 is CASSYSSGGGYGYTF. As DNA, the CDR3 is TGTGCCAGCAGTTACTCGTCCGGGGGTGGCTATGGCTACACCTTC.

Of note for this clone: At one boundary the junction diverges from the germline segment, which might be a read error. The genes are TRBV28 and TRBJ1-2; D might be TRBD1 (6 bases). This CDR3 is 13 amino acids long. Germline CDR1 MDHEN, CDR2 SYDVKM. The CDR3, as DNA: TGTGCCAGCAGTTTGGCCCCATTTGGGGGCTGCGCCTTC. It specifies CASSLAPFGGCAF.

V gene TRBV9 combines with J gene TRBJ1-3; D unresolved. This CDR3 has 16 residues. V was cut by 2 bases and J by 0 bases, with 12 bases left in between. Per the germline V gene, CDR1 is SGDLS and CDR2 is YYNGEE. The DNA for the CDR3 is TGTGCCAGCAGCGTGGGGAGCGGGCTCTCTGGAAACACCATATATTTT. Protein: CASSVGSGLSGNTIYF. Full variable domain (outside the CDR3, taken from reference TRBV9 and TRBJ1-3): DSGVTQTPKHLITATGQRVTLRCSPRSGDLSVYWYQQSLDQGLQFLIQYYNGEERAKGNILERFSAQQFPDLHSELNLSSLELGDSALYFCASSVGSGLSGNTIYFGEGSWLTVV.

J is TRBJ2-7 and V is TRBV9, with TRBD1 identical over 7 bases. The J segment lost 2 bases and the V segment lost 2 bases, leaving 4 bases of the junction unmatched. Germline values: CDR1 SGDLS, CDR2 YYNGEE. The CDR3 runs 14 residues. CDR3 nucleotide sequence: TGTGCCAGCAGCGTCGGACAGGTAACCTACGAGCAGTACTTC. Protein sequence: CASSVGQVTYEQYF.

The rearrangement links TRBV30 to TRBJ2-7, with TRBD2 identical over 8 bases. CDR3 size: 14 residues. Germline CDR1 reads GTSNPN; CDR2 reads SVGIG (reference sequence). J was trimmed by 1 base and V by 0 bases; bases with no gene match: 2. Here the CDR3 reads CAWSVSGVSYEQYF. CDR3 coding DNA: TGTGCCTGGAGTGTTAGCGGGGTATCCTACGAGCAGTACTTC.

The chain couples TRBV30 to TRBJ2-7; 7 bases are shared with TRBD2. Trimming removed 1 base from V and 4 bases from J; junction bases left unmatched: 10. The germline gives CDR1 GTSNPN, CDR2 SVGIG (reference sequence). The CDR3 length is 15 residues. In nucleotides, the CDR3 is TGTGCCTGGAGTGGGCGGGGGACTCCCCTTTACGAGCAGTACTTC. Encoded protein: CAWSGRGTPLYEQYF. Full variable domain (remainder filled in from reference TRBV30 and TRBJ2-7): SQTIHQWPATLVQPVGSPLSLECTVEGTSNPNLYWYRQAAGRGLQLLFYSVGIGQISSEVPQNLSASRPQDRQFILSSKKLLLSDSGFYLCAWSGRGTPLYEQYFGPGTRLTVT.

The chain uses TRBV7-9 and TRBJ1-5; 8 nucleotides match TRBD1. This CDR3 has 14 amino acids. Germline lookup yields CDR1 SEHNR and CDR2 FQNEAQ (reference sequence). V lost 3 bases and J lost 7; bases outside the gene matches: 5. In nucleotides, the CDR3 is TGTGCCAGCAGCTTTGACAGGGGCGAACAGCCCCAGCATTTT. This encodes CASSFDRGEQPQHF.

The chain joins TRBV25-1 to TRBJ1-4; weak D call: TRBD1 (6 bases). The germline V gene has CDR1 MGHDK and CDR2 SYGVNS. The CDR3 has 15 residues. V dropped 3 bases and J dropped 8 bases, with 16 bases sitting between them. Here the CDR3 reads CASSEFRGAQEKLFF. The DNA for the CDR3 is TGTGCCAGCAGTGAGTTTCGGGGGGCGCAGGAAAAACTGTTTTTT.

The J gene is TRBJ2-3, the V gene TRBV9; D unclear. This CDR3 has 12 residues. Trimming cost V 4 bases and J 8 bases, with 11 bases left between them. Germline values: CDR1 SGDLS, CDR2 YYNGEE. In DNA form, the CDR3 reads TGTGCCAGCAGCCCTGCCAAGAGTACGCAGTATTTT. Its translation: CASSPAKSTQYF.

This clone was detected only a few times. J is TRBJ1-3 and V is TRBV6-5; D perhaps matches TRBD1 (6 bases). This CDR3 contains 14 residues. Germline CDR1 and CDR2: MNHEY and SVGAGI. The V end lost 6 bases, the J end lost 8 bases, and 17 bases lay between the germline ends. CDR3: CASSRQGPPDTIYF. The CDR3 bases are TGTGCCAGCAGCCGTCAGGGGCCCCCGGACACCATATATTTT.

Only a few counts were recorded for this clone. The gene calls are TRBV28 and TRBJ1-2, with 9 bases identical to TRBD1. The germline gives CDR1 MDHEN, CDR2 SYDVKM. V was pared by 5 bases and J by 4 bases, with 11 bases of the junction left unmatched. The CDR3 is 16 amino acids. The CDR3 spells CASSRNRGLLLYGYTF. The CDR3 nucleotides are TGTGCCAGCAGTCGGAACAGGGGGCTACTCCTCTATGGCTACACCTTC.

This chain joins TRBV18 and TRBJ2-5, with D maybe TRBD1 (5 bases). The DNA end is more similar to TRBJ2-7, so the J call may be wrong. Germline values: CDR1 KGHSH, CDR2 LQKENI. The CDR3 sequence is 14 residues long. CDR3 sequence reads: CASSPTVSSYEQYF. The CDR3 DNA follows: TGTGCCAGCTCACCGACAGTAAGCTCCTACGAGCAGTACTTC.

The chain has TRBV4-2 and TRBJ2-6; D is uncertain. Deletions cut 4 bases from V and 4 bases from J, with 17 bases between. Germline CDR1 is LGHNA and CDR2 is YNFKEQ. CDR3 length equals 17 residues. The CDR3 here is CASSRAQVSSGANVLTF. In DNA form, the CDR3 reads TGTGCCAGCAGCCGCGCTCAGGTTTCATCCGGGGCCAACGTCCTGACTTTC.

The chain uses TRBV19 and TRBJ2-1; TRBD1 is a possible D gene (5 bases). The V end was cut by 3 bases, the J end by 8 bases, with 8 bases between. This CDR3 is 12 amino acids long. CDR1 LNHDA and CDR2 SQIVND come from the germline V gene (reference sequence). The CDR3 sequence is CASSISGYEQFF. CDR3 bases: TGTGCCAGTAGTATTTCAGGGTATGAGCAGTTCTTC. The full variable domain, completed using reference TRBV19 and TRBJ2-1, is DGGITQSPKYLFRKEGQNVTLSCEQNLNHDAMYWYRQDPGQGLRLIYYSQIVNDFQKGDIAEGYSVSREKKESFPLTVTSAQKNPTAFYLCASSISGYEQFFGPGTRLTVL.

The table lists this clone with a few counts. The chain links TRBV23-1 to TRBJ2-4; D is possibly TRBD1 (5 bases). TRBV23-1 is designated an ORF whose function remains uncertain. The CDR3 is 14 amino acids. V lost 0 bases, J lost 8 bases, and 11 bases lay in between. The CDR3 bases are TGCGCCAGCAGTCAATCGAACAGGAGTGACATTCAGTACTTC. Its protein product is CASSQSNRSDIQYF.

The chain carries TRBV6-1 and TRBJ2-2; 8 bases are a match to TRBD2. Germline CDR1 reads MNHNS; CDR2 reads SASEGT. V lost 4 bases and J lost 7; bases outside the gene matches: 5. The length of the CDR3 is 14 residues. The CDR3: CASSVGGAVGELFF. The CDR3, as DNA: TGTGCCAGCAGTGTCGGGGGGGCTGTCGGGGAGCTGTTTTTT.

The chain's CDR3 is CASTLGRGSNQPQHF. DNA of the CDR3: TGTGCCAGCACCCTGGGCAGGGGGTCAAATCAGCCCCAGCATTTT. The V gene is TRBV28, the J gene TRBJ1-5, with TRBD1 identical over 7 bases. The CDR3 consists of 15 residues. CDR1 and CDR2 from the germline V gene are MDHEN and SYDVKM. With 7 bases clipped from V and 4 bases from J, the junction kept 10 bases outside the gene matches. The full variable domain, in which reference TRBV28 and TRBJ1-5 provide the parts outside the CDR3, is DVKVTQSSRYLVKRTGEKVFLECVQDMDHENMFWYRQDPGLGLRLIYFSYDVKMKEKGDIPEGYSVSREKKERFSLILESASTNQTSMYLCASTLGRGSNQPQHFGDGTRLSIL.

The chain couples TRBV4-2 to TRBJ2-7; 10 bases match TRBD1. Germline V gives CDR1 LGHNA, CDR2 YNFKEQ. CDR3 size: 15 residues. After removal of 3 bases from V and 5 bases from J, the junction contained 7 bases not matched to a gene. CDR3 residues: CASSHDRGRENEQYF. The CDR3 DNA follows: TGTGCCAGCAGCCATGACAGGGGGCGCGAAAACGAGCAGTACTTC.

The chain couples TRBV4-1 to TRBJ2-5; TRBD2 is a possible D gene (6 bases). The V end lost 1 base, the J end lost 3 bases, and 9 bases lay between the germline ends. Per the germline V gene, CDR1 is MGHRA and CDR2 is YSYEKL. The CDR3 sequence is 14 residues long. CDR3 coding DNA: TGCGCCAGCAGCCAAGTGACTAGTGAAGAGACCCAGTACTTC. It is translated as CASSQVTSEETQYF.

The V and J genes are TRBV11-2 and TRBJ1-4; 10 nucleotides match TRBD1. CDR1 and CDR2 (germline): SGHAT, FQNNGV. CDR3 size: 14 residues. After removal of 5 bases from V and 7 bases from J, the junction contained 4 bases not matched to a gene. CDR3 nucleotide sequence: TGTGCCAGCAGCCAGGGACAGGGGAGTGAAAAACTGTTTTTT. Translation gives CASSQGQGSEKLFF.

V is TRBV6-5 and J is TRBJ2-7, with 11 bases fitting TRBD1. Trimming at V came to 5 bases and at J to 2 bases, leaving 5 bases not matched to a gene. In germline, CDR1 is MNHEY, CDR2 SVGAGI. This CDR3 has 15 residues. The CDR3, as DNA: TGTGCCAGCAGTACCCCGGGACAGGGGGCCTACGAGCAGTACTTC. Its protein is CASSTPGQGAYEQYF.

This chain uses TRBV5-1 with TRBJ2-7, with a weak D call TRBD1 (6 bases). Germline V gene lookup returns CDR1 SGHRS and CDR2 YFSETQ. The ends were cut back, 2 bases at V and 3 bases at J, with 12 bases in the middle. The CDR3 loop spans 14 amino acids. CDR3 amino acids: CASSLNQGFYEQYF. The CDR3 DNA follows: TGCGCCAGCAGCTTAAATCAGGGGTTCTACGAGCAGTACTTC.

The chain carries TRBV28 and TRBJ1-4; 11 bases agree with TRBD1. Looked up from germline, CDR1 is MDHEN and CDR2 is SYDVKM. The CDR3 is 14 amino acids. J gave up 2 bases and V 8 bases, and 1 base lay outside the gene matches. Written as DNA, the CDR3 is TGTGCCAGCGGGACAGGGGGGACTAATGAAAAACTGTTTTTT. Translation: CASGTGGTNEKLFF.

V gene TRBV5-1 combines with J gene TRBJ2-5; D call uncertain. V was shortened by 5 bases and J by 2 bases, with 4 bases between the two germline ends. From germline, CDR1 is SGHRS and CDR2 YFSETQ. This CDR3 is built from 11 residues. In DNA, the CDR3 is TGCGCCAGCAGGGAGCAAGAGACCCAGTACTTC. Translation: CASREQETQYF.

This clone is a singleton in its sample. V usage is TRBV5-8 and J usage is TRBJ2-7; tentative D call: TRBD1 (5 bases). The germline CDR1 and CDR2 sequences are SGHTS and YDEGEE. V was clipped by 2 bases and J by 2 bases, with 14 bases between them. The CDR3 length is 15 residues. CDR3 nucleotide sequence: TGTGCCAGCAGCTTCCGCAACAGGAATCCCTACGAGCAGTACTTC. Protein: CASSFRNRNPYEQYF.

The J gene is TRBJ2-7, the V gene TRBV14, with D possibly being TRBD1 (6 bases). CDR1 is SGHDN, CDR2 FVKESK, per germline. The CDR3 is 13 amino acids. V lost 7 bases and J lost 0, with 10 bases in between. The CDR3 nucleotides are TGTGCCAGCAAGAGACAGGACTCCTACGAGCAGTACTTC. Translation gives CASKRQDSYEQYF. Supplemented by reference TRBV14 and TRBJ2-7, the full variable domain reads EAGVTQFPSHSVIEKGQTVTLRCDPISGHDNLYWYRRVMGKEIKFLLHFVKESKQDESGMPNNRFLAERTGGTYSTLKVQPAELEDSGVYFCASKRQDSYEQYFGPGTRLTVT.

The chain carries TRBV6-6 and TRBJ2-5; possible D gene TRBD1, 6 bases. Deletions cut 0 bases from V and 1 base from J, with 9 bases between. CDR1 and CDR2 (germline): MNHNY, SVGAGI (reference sequence). The CDR3 loop spans 15 amino acids. The CDR3 DNA reads TGTGCCAGCAGTTACTCCGGGACATCCCAAGAGACCCAGTACTTC. Protein sequence: CASSYSGTSQETQYF.